This T cell receptor (beta chain) stems from a study of post-analysis software for immune sequencing data. Study-level information: Recorded disease courses covered relapsing-remitting, secondary progressive and progressive-relapsing multiple sclerosis. Some patients had no subtype annotation. General observations from the study: There were a handful of TRBV segments more frequent in patients than controls, and TRBV5-6, TRBV5-1 and TRBV20-1 were among them.

V was clipped by 1 base and J by 0 bases, with 7 bases between them. This CDR3 region has 15 residues. Germline CDR1 SGHAT, CDR2 FQNNGV. Prepared TCR beta cDNA libraries contained unique molecular identifiers. Each CDR3 protein gets one entry after TCRdb re-called the PCR reads with MiXCR. Of 450,000 or so distinct CDR3 sequences in the sample, nearly 45% were seen once. About this clonotype: Its antigen is still unknown.

This TCR was recovered from a girl between 10 and 17 years old with multiple sclerosis. Sequencing input: blood. V is TRBV11-2 and J is TRBJ2-4; D is ambiguous. The CDR3 protein is CASSLVTEAKNIQYF. The CDR3 DNA is TGTGCCAGCAGCTTAGTGACCGAAGCCAAAAACATTCAGTACTTC.